Below, one T cell receptor (beta chain) is given with its context. The CDR3 consists of 13 residues. V was trimmed by 6 bases and J by 0 bases, leaving 8 bases between them. The record originates from a study of control samples from healthy donors and cancer patients. Generated by immunoSEQ multiplex PCR, the TCRdb table keeps only in-frame clones and is missing some. The sample records about 50,000 clones, about 88% being singletons. The clonotype originates from a man in his fifties or sixties with head and neck cancer. J is TRBJ1-2 and V is TRBV12-3 or TRBV12-4, with no clear D. The sequencing sample was made of PBMCs. The CDR3 bases are TGTGCCAGCAGCCCGAGACCTAACTATGGCTACACCTTC. Its translation is CASSPRPNYGYTF.